The rows below give T cell receptor beta chains drawn from one sample of a study of T cell responses to AZD1222 COVID-19 vaccine. The table came from immunoSEQ multiplex PCR; TCRdb's copy has only in-frame clones and leaves some out. The table records 170,000 or so clones, 88% of them present only once. The input for sequencing was peripheral blood, taken 28 days after the second AZD1222 dose. Source of these receptors: an adult who received the AZD1222 COVID-19 vaccine. The CDR3 runs from the conserved cysteine through the conserved F or W. A D gene is named only where the DNA matches it firmly. Expanded clones are given a class, and other clones once, few, many or no size at all.

V	size	J	D	DNA	CDR3
TRBV6-5	NA	TRBJ1-3	NA	TGTGCCAGCAAACGTGGGCTCTCGGGAAACACCATATATTTT	CASKRGLSGNTIYF
TRBV4-1	NA	TRBJ1-1	TRBD1	TGCGCCAGCAGCCGGCCAGACAGGGGCCGGGGGACTGAAGCTTTCTTT	CASSRPDRGRGTEAFF
TRBV4-1	NA	TRBJ2-2	NA	TGCGCCAGCAGTCTTCTGGGCCAGGGCACCGGGGAGCTGTTTTTT	CASSLLGQGTGELFF
TRBV14	NA	TRBJ2-1	NA	TGTGCCAGCAGCCTCTTTCGGCCGCGCTACAATGAGCAGTTCTTC	CASSLFRPRYNEQFF
TRBV7-2	NA	TRBJ2-2	NA	TGTGCCAGCAGCTTCAGCGGGTCGGGGGAGCTGTTTTTT	CASSFSGSGELFF
TRBV19	NA	TRBJ1-2	NA	TGTGCCAGTGGATCGGAGCAAAACTATGGCTACACCTTC	CASGSEQNYGYTF
TRBV5-8	once	TRBJ1-6	NA	TGTGCCAGCAGCTTGGGGCAGAACTATAATTCACCCCTCCACTTT	CASSLGQNYNSPLHF
TRBV7-6	once	TRBJ1-4	NA	TGTGCCAGCAGCTTACGACAGGAAGAAAAACTGTTTTTT	CASSLRQEEKLFF
TRBV19	once	TRBJ1-6	NA	TGTGCCAGTACTTCAACGGGGGGGCCCGATAATTCACCCCTCCACTTT	CASTSTGGPDNSPLHF
TRBV28	few	TRBJ1-1	NA	TGTGCCAGCAGTTTAGTAGGGATGAACACTGAAGCTTTCTTT	CASSLVGMNTEAFF
TRBV28	NA	TRBJ1-2	NA	TGTGCCAGCAGTAGCTTGGGCTATGGCTACACCTTC	CASSSLGYGYTF
TRBV28	NA	TRBJ1-1	NA	TGTGCCAGCACCCACACCGCATCTCTCACTGAAGCTTTCTTT	CASTHTASLTEAFF
TRBV28	NA	TRBJ2-5	TRBD2	TGTGCCAGCAGTAACAGACTAGCGATGTCAGAGACCCAGTACTTC	CASSNRLAMSETQYF
TRBV25-1	NA	TRBJ1-1	NA	TGTGCCAGCAGTGAATTCCGGGAAGCTTTCTTT	CASSEFREAFF
TRBV5-1	NA	TRBJ1-1	NA	TGCGCCAGCAGCTTGTCGGTGGGCACAAACACTGAAGCTTTCTTT	CASSLSVGTNTEAFF
TRBV7-2	NA	TRBJ1-6	TRBD1	TGTGCCAGCAGCCAAGGGACAGGATATAATTCACCCCTCCACTTT	CASSQGTGYNSPLHF
TRBV5-4	many	TRBJ2-7	NA	TGTGCCAGCAGCTTGCGGCTAGTCCGGACCGAGGAGCAGTACTTC	CASSLRLVRTEEQYF
TRBV12-3/TRBV12-4	few	TRBJ1-2	NA	TGTGCCAGCAGTTTGGTAATAGGGTATGGCTACACCTTC	CASSLVIGYGYTF
TRBV7-3	once	TRBJ2-1	NA	TGTGCCAGCAGCTTGGACAACTACAATGAGCAGTTCTTC	CASSLDNYNEQFF
TRBV3-1/TRBV3-2	once	TRBJ2-7	TRBD1	TGTGCCAGCAGCAGACCCGGGACAGGGTTCTACGAGCAGTACTTC	CASSRPGTGFYEQYF
TRBV2	NA	TRBJ1-5	NA	TGTGCCAGCAGTGAAGCGCTTCTGGGGCAGCCCCAGCATTTT	CASSEALLGQPQHF
TRBV7-6	NA	TRBJ1-4	TRBD1	TGTGCCAGCAGCTTGGGACAGGGTAATGAAAAACTGTTTTTT	CASSLGQGNEKLFF
TRBV5-1	NA	TRBJ1-1	NA	TGCGCCAGCAGCGTCGGGACGGCCAACACTGAAGCTTTCTTT	CASSVGTANTEAFF
TRBV5-1	NA	TRBJ1-2	NA	TGCGCCAGCAGTCCGAGGGCAGGGGCCATGACCTATGGCTACACCTTC	CASSPRAGAMTYGYTF